The rows below give T cell receptor beta chains drawn from one sample of a study of identical twins. MiXCR, run by TCRdb on the 5' RACE reads, gives a single entry per CDR3 protein. The sample has approximately 220,000 distinct CDR3 sequences, about a tenth seen once. Material: memory (CD45RO+) T cells sorted from blood. All receptors come from a woman aged 18-29 years in good health. Both conserved end residues are part of each CDR3. A D gene is named only where the DNA matches it firmly. Clone size is given for some rows only: seen once, a few or many times, or a class if the clone is expanded.

DNA,CDR3,size,V,D,J,length
TGTGCCAGCAGTCCCCGACGGAAGGATGAAGCTTTCTTT,CASSPRRKDEAFF,many,TRBV27,NA,TRBJ1-1,13
TGTGCCAGCTCCGGGTACGAGCAGTTCTTC,CASSGYEQFF,few,TRBV6-2/TRBV6-3,NA,TRBJ2-1,10
TGTGCCAGCATGCGGCTGGTAAACAATGAGCAGTTCTTC,CASMRLVNNEQFF,few,TRBV6-1,NA,TRBJ2-1,13
TGTGCCAGCAGCTTTGGGGAGAGCACTGAAGCTTTCTTT,CASSFGESTEAFF,NA,TRBV5-4,NA,TRBJ1-1,13
TGTGCCAGCAGTGACGGGCCGGGTAGGGGTGAGCAGTTCTTC,CASSDGPGRGEQFF,few,TRBV6-4,NA,TRBJ2-1,14
TGTGCCAGCAGCAATAGTTGGGGCCGAGAGACCCAGTACTTC,CASSNSWGRETQYF,few,TRBV7-9,NA,TRBJ2-5,14
TGTGCCAGCAGCCTACTCCCCGGACAGAAAAACATTCAGTACTTC,CASSLLPGQKNIQYF,few,TRBV5-5,NA,TRBJ2-4,15
TGTGCCGGCGAATACGGCCGGGGGGCCGCCACGCAGTATTTT,CAGEYGRGAATQYF,few,TRBV7-9,NA,TRBJ2-3,14
TGTGCCAGCAGTCCAGACAGATACTACGAGCAGTACTTC,CASSPDRYYEQYF,few,TRBV3-1,NA,TRBJ2-7,13
TGTGCCAGCAGCGGATCAAACTATGGCTACACCTTC,CASSGSNYGYTF,many,TRBV7-9,NA,TRBJ1-2,12
TGTGCCAGCAGTGGACTAGCGGTTTGTGTAAATGAGCAGTTCTTC,CASSGLAVCVNEQFF,few,TRBV2,TRBD2,TRBJ2-1,15
TGTGCCAGCAGCCAAGTTACCGAGCAGTACTTC,CASSQVTEQYF,few,TRBV3-1,NA,TRBJ2-7,11
TGTGCCAGCAGCGCCGAGCTAACCTACAATGAGCAGTTCTTC,CASSAELTYNEQFF,NA,TRBV7-2,NA,TRBJ2-1,14
TGTGCCAGCAGCCAAGAAAGTAGGGGTGGGGATGGCTACACCTTC,CASSQESRGGDGYTF,many,TRBV4-2,NA,TRBJ1-2,15
TGTGCCAGCAGCTCCGGGACCAGAAGCTCCTACAATGAGCAGTTCTTC,CASSSGTRSSYNEQFF,many,TRBV12-3/TRBV12-4,NA,TRBJ2-1,16
TGTGCCAGCAGCCGGTCCTATAGCGGGAGTAACCCAGATACGCAGTATTTT,CASSRSYSGSNPDTQYF,few,TRBV7-2,TRBD2,TRBJ2-3,17
TGCAGTGCTGCCGGGACAGGGGCTAGTAGCGGGAGTATGGCCTACAATGAGCAGTTCTTC,CSAAGTGASSGSMAYNEQFF,many,TRBV20-1,NA,TRBJ2-1,20
TGTGCCATCAGTGAGCGAAAGGATGAGCAGTTCTTC,CAISERKDEQFF,few,TRBV10-3,NA,TRBJ2-1,12
TGCGCCAGCGGAAGTGATTCGGGCCGGTCGACTGAAGCTTTCTTT,CASGSDSGRSTEAFF,many,TRBV5-1,NA,TRBJ1-1,15
TGTGCCAGCAGCTTCTCAGGAGGTCAAGATACGCAGTATTTT,CASSFSGGQDTQYF,NA,TRBV7-3,NA,TRBJ2-3,14
TGTGCCGTAGGGCAGGGGAATGAGCAGTTCTTC,CAVGQGNEQFF,NA,TRBV6-5,NA,TRBJ2-1,11
TGCAGTGCTAGTGGGAGGGATAGCACAGATACGCAGTATTTT,CSASGRDSTDTQYF,many,TRBV20-1,TRBD2,TRBJ2-3,14
TGCGCCAGCAGCCTACGGACAGGAAGCTCCTACAATGAGCAGTTCTTC,CASSLRTGSSYNEQFF,many,TRBV5-1,TRBD1,TRBJ2-1,16
TGTGCCAGCAGTCCCCGGGAGGTGGCCTACAATGAGCAGTTCTTC,CASSPREVAYNEQFF,few,TRBV25-1,TRBD2,TRBJ2-1,15
TGTGCCAGCGCTCCCCAGGGGACAGGGGTGGCAGATACGCAGTATTTT,CASAPQGTGVADTQYF,NA,TRBV21-1,NA,TRBJ2-3,16
TGTGCCAGCAGCCCGGGACCCAAGGACAATGAGCAGTTCTTC,CASSPGPKDNEQFF,few,TRBV7-6,NA,TRBJ2-1,14
TGCGCCAGCAGCTTGGCCCCGGGACGGCTATCCACAGATACGCAGTATTTT,CASSLAPGRLSTDTQYF,few,TRBV5-1,NA,TRBJ2-3,17
TGCGCCAGCAGCTTGAGGGGCGGGAGCACTGAAGCTTTCTTT,CASSLRGGSTEAFF,few,TRBV5-1,NA,TRBJ1-1,14
TGTGCCAGCAGATGGGGACAGGGGGACAGTAATTCACCCCTCCACTTT,CASRWGQGDSNSPLHF,few,TRBV6-1,TRBD1,TRBJ1-6,16